This TCR beta chain was recovered during a study of T cell repertoires in cytomegalovirus infection. Across the whole study: Newly reported HLA-C-restricted and thoroughly characterized HLA-B-restricted CMV epitopes were employed. From public TCR beta signatures came an indication of both CMV infection and matching HLA type.

Each CDR3 protein gets one entry after TCRdb re-called the reads with MiXCR. The table includes about 360,000 distinct CDR3 sequences, about 35% detected once. Germline CDR1 MDHEN, CDR2 SYDVKM. V was clipped by 2 bases and J by 6 bases, with 11 bases between them. This CDR3 has 14 residues. This clonotype was recorded a few times. What it recognizes is unknown. V gene TRBV28 combines with J gene TRBJ1-5; D may be TRBD1 (5 bases). The TCR originated in a human donor in good health (CMV status not recorded). Some clones in this sample may be carry-over from other donors' samples. Sequencing was performed on cultured PBMCs, taken from culture after CMV antigen stimulation. CDR3 region: CASSLDTGTQPQHF. CDR3 DNA sequence: TGTGCCAGCAGTTTAGATACGGGGACTCAGCCCCAGCATTTT.